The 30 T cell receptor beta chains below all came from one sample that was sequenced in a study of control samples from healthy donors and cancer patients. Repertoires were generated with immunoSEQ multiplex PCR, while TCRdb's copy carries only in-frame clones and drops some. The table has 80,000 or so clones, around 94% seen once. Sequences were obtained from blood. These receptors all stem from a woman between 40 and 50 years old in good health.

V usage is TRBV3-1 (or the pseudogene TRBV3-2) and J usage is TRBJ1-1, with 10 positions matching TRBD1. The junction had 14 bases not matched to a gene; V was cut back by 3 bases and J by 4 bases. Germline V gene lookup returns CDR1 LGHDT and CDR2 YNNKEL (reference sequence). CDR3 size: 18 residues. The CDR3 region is CASSQSTGQGVRGTEAFF. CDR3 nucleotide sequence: TGTGCCAGCAGCCAGTCTACCGGACAGGGGGTTAGGGGCACTGAAGCTTTCTTT.

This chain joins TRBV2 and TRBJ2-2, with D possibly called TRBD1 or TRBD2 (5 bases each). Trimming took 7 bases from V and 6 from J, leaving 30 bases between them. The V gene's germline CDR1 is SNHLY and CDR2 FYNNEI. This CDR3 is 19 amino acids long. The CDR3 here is CASNDELGVMVGLSGELFF. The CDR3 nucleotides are TGTGCCAGCAACGATGAACTGGGGGTAATGGTCGGGTTATCCGGGGAGCTGTTTTTT.

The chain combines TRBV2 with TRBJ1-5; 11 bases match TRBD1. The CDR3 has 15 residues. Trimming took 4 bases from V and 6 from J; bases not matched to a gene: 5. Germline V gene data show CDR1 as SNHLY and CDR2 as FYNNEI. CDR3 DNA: TGTGCCAGCAGTGTCGGACAGGGGGCTTCTCAGCCCCAGCATTTT. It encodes CASSVGQGASQPQHF.

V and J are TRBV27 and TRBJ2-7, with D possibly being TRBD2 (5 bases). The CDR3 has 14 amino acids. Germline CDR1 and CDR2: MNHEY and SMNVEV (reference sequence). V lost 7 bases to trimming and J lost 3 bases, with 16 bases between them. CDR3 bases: TGTGCCAGCAAGGCCGCAGCGGAGCACTACGAGCAGTACTTC. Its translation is CASKAAAEHYEQYF.

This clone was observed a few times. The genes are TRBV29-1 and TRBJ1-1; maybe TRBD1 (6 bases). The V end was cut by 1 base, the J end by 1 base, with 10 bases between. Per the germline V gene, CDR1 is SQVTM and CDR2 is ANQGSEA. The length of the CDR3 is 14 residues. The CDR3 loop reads CSVEVRGRNTEAFF. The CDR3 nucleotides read TGCAGCGTTGAAGTGAGGGGGAGGAACACTGAAGCTTTCTTT.

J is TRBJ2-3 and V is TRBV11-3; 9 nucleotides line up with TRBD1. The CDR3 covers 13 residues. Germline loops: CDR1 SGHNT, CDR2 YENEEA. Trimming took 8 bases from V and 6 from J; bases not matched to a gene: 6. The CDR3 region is CASGTGFEDTQYF. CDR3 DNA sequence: TGTGCCAGCGGGACAGGGTTTGAGGATACGCAGTATTTT.

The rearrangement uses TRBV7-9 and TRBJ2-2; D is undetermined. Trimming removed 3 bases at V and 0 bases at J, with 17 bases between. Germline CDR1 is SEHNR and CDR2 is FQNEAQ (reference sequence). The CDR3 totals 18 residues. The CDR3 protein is CASSFWHQRRPNTGELFF. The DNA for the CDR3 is TGTGCCAGCAGCTTTTGGCATCAAAGGCGCCCGAACACCGGGGAGCTGTTTTTT. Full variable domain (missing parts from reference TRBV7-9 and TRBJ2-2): DTGVSQNPRHKITKRGQNVTFRCDPISEHNRLYWYRQTLGQGPEFLTYFQNEAQLEKSRLLSDRFSAERPKGSFSTLEIQRTEQGDSAMYLCASSFWHQRRPNTGELFFGEGSRLTVL.

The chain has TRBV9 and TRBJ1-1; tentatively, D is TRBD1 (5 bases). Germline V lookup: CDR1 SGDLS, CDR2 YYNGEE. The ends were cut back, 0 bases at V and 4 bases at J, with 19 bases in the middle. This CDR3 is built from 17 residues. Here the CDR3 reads CASSVEGVRQGVTEAFF. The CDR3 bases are TGTGCCAGCAGCGTAGAAGGGGTGAGGCAGGGAGTCACTGAAGCTTTCTTT.

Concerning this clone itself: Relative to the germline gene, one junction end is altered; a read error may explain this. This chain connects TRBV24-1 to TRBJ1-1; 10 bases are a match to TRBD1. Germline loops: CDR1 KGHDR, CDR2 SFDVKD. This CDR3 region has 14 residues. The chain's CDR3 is CATRGQGRNPEAFF. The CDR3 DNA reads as TGTGCCACCAGGGGACAGGGGAGGAACCCTGAAGCTTTCTTT.

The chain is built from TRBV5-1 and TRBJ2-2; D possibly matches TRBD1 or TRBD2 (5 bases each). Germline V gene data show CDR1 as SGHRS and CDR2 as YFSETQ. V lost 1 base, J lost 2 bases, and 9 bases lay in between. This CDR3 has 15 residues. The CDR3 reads CASSLTRGNTGELFF. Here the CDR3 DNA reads TGCGCCAGCAGCTTGACTAGGGGCAACACCGGGGAGCTGTTTTTT.

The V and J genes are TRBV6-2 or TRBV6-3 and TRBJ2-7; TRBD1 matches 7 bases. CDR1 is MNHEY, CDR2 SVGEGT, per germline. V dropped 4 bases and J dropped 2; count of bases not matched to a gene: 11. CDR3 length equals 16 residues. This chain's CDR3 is CASSSAWGTAAYEQYF. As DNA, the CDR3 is TGTGCCAGCAGTTCAGCGTGGGGGACAGCCGCCTACGAGCAGTACTTC.

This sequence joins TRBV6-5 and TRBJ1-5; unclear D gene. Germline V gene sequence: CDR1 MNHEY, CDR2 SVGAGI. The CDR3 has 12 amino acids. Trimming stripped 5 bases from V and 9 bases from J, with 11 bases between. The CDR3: CASSQNRVPQHF. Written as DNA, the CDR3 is TGTGCCAGCAGTCAGAACCGGGTGCCCCAGCATTTT.

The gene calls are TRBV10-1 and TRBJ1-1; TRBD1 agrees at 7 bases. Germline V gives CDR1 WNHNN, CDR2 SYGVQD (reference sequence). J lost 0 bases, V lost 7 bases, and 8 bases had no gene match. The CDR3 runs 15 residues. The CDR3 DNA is TGCGCCAGCAACATGGGACAGCCCCTGAACACTGAAGCTTTCTTT. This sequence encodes CASNMGQPLNTEAFF.

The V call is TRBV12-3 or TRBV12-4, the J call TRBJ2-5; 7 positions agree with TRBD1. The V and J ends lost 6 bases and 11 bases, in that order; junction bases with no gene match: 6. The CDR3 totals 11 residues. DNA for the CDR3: TGTGCCAGCAGCCCCAACAGGGGTCAGTACTTC. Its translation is CASSPNRGQYF.

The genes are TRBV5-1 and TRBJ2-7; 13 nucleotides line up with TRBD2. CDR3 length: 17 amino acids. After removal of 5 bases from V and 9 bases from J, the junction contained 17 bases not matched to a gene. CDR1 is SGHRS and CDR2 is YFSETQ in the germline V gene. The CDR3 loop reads CASREDPWGLAGSWQYF. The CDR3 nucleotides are TGCGCCAGCAGGGAAGACCCGTGGGGACTAGCGGGATCTTGGCAGTACTTC.

The DNA of the CDR3 is TGTGCCAGTAGTTCGACAGGGGTGGATAAAGCTTTCTTT. It encodes CASSSTGVDKAFF. The V gene is TRBV19, the J gene TRBJ1-1; 8 bases fit TRBD1. This CDR3 is 13 amino acids long. J gave up 9 bases and V 5 bases, and 8 bases lay outside the gene matches. The germline CDR1 and CDR2 sequences are LNHDA and SQIVND (reference sequence). Combining the CDR3 with reference TRBV19 and TRBJ1-1 gives the whole variable domain DGGITQSPKYLFRKEGQNVTLSCEQNLNHDAMYWYRQDPGQGLRLIYYSQIVNDFQKGDIAEGYSVSREKKESFPLTVTSAQKNPTAFYLCASSSTGVDKAFFGQGTRLTVV.

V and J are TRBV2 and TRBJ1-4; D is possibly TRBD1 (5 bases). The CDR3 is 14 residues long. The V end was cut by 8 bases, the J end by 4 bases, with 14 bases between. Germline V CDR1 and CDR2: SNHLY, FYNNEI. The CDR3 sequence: CASRVRELNEKLFF. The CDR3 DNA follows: TGTGCCAGCCGGGTCAGGGAACTTAATGAAAAACTGTTTTTT. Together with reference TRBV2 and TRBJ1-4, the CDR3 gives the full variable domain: EPEVTQTPSHQVTQMGQEVILRCVPISNHLYFYWYRQILGQKVEFLVSFYNNEISEKSEIFDDQFSVERPDGSNFTLKIRSTKLEDSAMYFCASRVRELNEKLFFGSGTQLSVL.

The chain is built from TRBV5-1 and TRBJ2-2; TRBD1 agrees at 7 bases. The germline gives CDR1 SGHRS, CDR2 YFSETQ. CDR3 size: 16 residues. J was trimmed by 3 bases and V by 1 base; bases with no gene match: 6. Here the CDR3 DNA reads TGCGCCAGCAGCTTGTCAGGGGGAGTAGACACCGGGGAGCTGTTTTTT. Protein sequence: CASSLSGGVDTGELFF.

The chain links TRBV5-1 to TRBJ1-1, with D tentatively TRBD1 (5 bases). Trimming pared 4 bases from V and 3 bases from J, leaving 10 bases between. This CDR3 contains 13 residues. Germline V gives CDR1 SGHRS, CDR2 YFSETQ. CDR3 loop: CASSPVGHTEAFF. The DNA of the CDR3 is TGCGCCAGCAGCCCCGTGGGGCACACTGAAGCTTTCTTT.

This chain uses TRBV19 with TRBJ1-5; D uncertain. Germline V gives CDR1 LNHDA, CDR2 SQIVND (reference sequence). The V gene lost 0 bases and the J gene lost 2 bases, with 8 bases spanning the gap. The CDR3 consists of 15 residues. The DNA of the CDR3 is TGTGCCAGTAGTATAGAGGGTGGCGGCAATCAGCCCCAGCATTTT. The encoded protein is CASSIEGGGNQPQHF.

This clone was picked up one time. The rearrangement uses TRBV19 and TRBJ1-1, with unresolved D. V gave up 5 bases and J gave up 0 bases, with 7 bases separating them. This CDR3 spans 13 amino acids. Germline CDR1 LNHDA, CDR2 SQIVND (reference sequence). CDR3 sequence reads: CASSGTVNTEAFF. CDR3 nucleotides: TGTGCCAGTAGTGGAACAGTGAACACTGAAGCTTTCTTT.

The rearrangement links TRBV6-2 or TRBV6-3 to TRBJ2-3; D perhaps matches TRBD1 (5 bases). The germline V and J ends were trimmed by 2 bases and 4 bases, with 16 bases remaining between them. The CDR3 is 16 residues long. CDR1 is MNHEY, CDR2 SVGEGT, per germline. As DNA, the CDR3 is TGTGCCAGCAGTTACAATTCGGAGAAGGGGTCAGATACGCAGTATTTT. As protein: CASSYNSEKGSDTQYF.

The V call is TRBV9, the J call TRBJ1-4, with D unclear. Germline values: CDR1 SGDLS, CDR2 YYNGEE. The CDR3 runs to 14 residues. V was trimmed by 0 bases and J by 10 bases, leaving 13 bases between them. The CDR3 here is CASSVESTRSKLFF. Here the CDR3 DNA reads TGTGCCAGCAGCGTAGAGTCAACCCGGTCAAAACTGTTTTTT.

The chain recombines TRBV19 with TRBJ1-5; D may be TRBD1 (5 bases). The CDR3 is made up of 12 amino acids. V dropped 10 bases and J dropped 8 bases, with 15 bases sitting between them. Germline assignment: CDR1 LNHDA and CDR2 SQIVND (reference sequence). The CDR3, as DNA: TGTGCCACCGGGACCGGCGCGGAGCCCCAGCATTTT. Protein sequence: CATGTGAEPQHF.

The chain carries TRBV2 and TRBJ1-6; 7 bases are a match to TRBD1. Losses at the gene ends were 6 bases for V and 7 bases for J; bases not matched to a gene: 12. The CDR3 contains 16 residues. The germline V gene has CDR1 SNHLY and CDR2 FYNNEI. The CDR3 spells CASSRQGRMGNSPLHF. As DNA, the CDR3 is TGTGCCAGCAGCCGACAGGGAAGAATGGGCAATTCACCCCTCCACTTT.

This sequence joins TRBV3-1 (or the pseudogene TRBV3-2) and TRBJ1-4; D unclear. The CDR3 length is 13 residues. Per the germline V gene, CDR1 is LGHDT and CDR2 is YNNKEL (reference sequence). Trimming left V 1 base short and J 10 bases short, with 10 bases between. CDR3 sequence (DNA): TGTGCCAGCAGCCAAGGAGTCTATAGAAAACTGTTTTTT. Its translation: CASSQGVYRKLFF.

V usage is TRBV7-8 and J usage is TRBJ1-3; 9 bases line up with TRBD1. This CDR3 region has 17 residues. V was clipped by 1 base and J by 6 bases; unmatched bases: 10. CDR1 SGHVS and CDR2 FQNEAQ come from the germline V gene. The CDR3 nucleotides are TGTGCCAGCAGCTTAGTGGGCTCGGGACAGGGATTAAACACCATATATTTT. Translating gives CASSLVGSGQGLNTIYF.

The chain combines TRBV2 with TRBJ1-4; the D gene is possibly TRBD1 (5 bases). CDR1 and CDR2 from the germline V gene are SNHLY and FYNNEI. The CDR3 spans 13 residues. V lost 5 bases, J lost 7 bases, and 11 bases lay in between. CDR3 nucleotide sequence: TGTGCCAGCAGTCGGGACCTCGCTGAAAAACTGTTTTTT. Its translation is CASSRDLAEKLFF.

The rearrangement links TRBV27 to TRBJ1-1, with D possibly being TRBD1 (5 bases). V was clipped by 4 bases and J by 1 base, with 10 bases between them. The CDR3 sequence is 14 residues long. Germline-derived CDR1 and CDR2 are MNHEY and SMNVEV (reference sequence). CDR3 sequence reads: CASSSLGPNTEAFF. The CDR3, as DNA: TGTGCCAGCAGTTCCCTGGGGCCGAACACTGAAGCTTTCTTT.

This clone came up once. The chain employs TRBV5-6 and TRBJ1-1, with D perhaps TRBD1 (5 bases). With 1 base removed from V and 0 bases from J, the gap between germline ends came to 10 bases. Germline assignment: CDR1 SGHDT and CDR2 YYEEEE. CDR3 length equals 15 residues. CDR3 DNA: TGTGCCAGCAGCTTGATGTGGGGCCTGAACACTGAAGCTTTCTTT. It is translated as CASSLMWGLNTEAFF.